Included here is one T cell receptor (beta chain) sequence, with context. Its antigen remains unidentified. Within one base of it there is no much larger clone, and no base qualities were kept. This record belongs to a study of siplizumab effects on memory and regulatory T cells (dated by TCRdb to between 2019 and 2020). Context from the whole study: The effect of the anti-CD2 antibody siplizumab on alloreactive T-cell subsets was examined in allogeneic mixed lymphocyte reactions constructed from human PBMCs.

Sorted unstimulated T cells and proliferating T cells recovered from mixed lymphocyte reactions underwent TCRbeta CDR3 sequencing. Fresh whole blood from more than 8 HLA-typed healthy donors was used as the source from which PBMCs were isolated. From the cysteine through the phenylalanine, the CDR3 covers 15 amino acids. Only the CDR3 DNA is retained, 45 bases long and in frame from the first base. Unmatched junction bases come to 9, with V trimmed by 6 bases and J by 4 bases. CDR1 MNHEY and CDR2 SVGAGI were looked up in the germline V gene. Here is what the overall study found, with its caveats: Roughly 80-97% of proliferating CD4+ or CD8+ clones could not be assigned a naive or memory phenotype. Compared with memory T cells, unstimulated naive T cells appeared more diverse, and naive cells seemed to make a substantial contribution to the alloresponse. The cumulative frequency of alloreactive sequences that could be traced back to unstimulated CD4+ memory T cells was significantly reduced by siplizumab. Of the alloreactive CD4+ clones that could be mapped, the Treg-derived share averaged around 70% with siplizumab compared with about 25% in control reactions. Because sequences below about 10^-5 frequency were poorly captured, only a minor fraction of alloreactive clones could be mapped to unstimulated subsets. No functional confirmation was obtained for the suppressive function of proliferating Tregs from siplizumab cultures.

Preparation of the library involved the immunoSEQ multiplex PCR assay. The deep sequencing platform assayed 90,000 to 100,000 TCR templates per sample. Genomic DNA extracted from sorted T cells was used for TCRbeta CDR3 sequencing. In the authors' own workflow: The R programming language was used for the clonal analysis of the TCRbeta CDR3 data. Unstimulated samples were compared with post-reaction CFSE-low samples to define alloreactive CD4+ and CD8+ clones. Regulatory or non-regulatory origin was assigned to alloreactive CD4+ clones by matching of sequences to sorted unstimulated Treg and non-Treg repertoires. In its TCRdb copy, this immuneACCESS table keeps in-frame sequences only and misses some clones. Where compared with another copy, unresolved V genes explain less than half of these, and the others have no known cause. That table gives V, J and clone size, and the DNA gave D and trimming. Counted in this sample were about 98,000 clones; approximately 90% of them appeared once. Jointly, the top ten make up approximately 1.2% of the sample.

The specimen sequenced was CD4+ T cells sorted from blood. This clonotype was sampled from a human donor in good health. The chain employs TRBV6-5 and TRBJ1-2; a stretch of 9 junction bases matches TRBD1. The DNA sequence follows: TGTGCCAGCAGCGGGGGGGACAGGGACAGCTATGGCTACACCTTC. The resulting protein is CASSGGDRDSYGYTF.